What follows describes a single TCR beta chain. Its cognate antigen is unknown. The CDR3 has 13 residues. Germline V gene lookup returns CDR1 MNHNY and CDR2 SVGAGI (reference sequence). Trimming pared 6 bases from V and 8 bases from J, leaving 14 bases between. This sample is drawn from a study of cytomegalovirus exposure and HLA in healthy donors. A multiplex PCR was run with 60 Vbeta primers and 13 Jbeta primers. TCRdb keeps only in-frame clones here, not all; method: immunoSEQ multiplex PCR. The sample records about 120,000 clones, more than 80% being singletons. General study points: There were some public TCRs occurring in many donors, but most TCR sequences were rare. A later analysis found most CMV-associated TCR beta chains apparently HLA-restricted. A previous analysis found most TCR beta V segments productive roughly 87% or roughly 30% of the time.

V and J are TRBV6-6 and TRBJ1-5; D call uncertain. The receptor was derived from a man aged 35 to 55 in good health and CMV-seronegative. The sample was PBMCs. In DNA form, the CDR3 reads TGTGCCAGCAGACTCACGGAGGGCAAGCCCCAGCATTTT. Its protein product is CASRLTEGKPQHF.